Described below is a single T cell receptor (beta chain) sequence and its context. This sample was taken from a study of control samples from healthy donors and cancer patients. Libraries were prepared by immunoSEQ multiplex PCR; TCRdb keeps only in-frame clonotypes and omits some of them. The sample contains roughly 160,000 clones, about 95% of which appear only once. The CDR3 loop spans 15 amino acids. The germline gives CDR1 LNHDA, CDR2 SQIVND (reference sequence). The germline V and J ends were trimmed by 0 bases and 5 bases, with 13 bases remaining between them. The sequencing sample was made of PBMCs. This TCR was sampled from a man aged 55 to 70 with colorectal cancer. V and J are TRBV19 and TRBJ1-1; D call uncertain. The CDR3 sequence: CASSIDVGGGTEAFF. In DNA form, the CDR3 reads TGTGCCAGTAGTATAGATGTAGGCGGAGGTACTGAAGCTTTCTTT.